One sample yielded the 8 T cell receptor beta chains listed below, sequenced in a study of shared clonotypes between healthy human individuals. Sequencing was performed with immunoSEQ multiplex PCR; in TCRdb, only in-frame clones are kept and a portion is missing. In the table there are roughly 2.2 million clones, around 92% of which are singletons. Sequences were obtained from naive CD4+ T cells from PBMCs. Subset described: CD45RA+ positively selected. The receptors come from a young man in good health. Some clones in this sample may be carry-over from other donors' samples.

This chain connects TRBV29-1 to TRBJ2-5, with D perhaps matching TRBD2 (6 bases). The germline V gene has CDR1 SQVTM and CDR2 ANQGSEA. The CDR3 consists of 15 residues. V was clipped by 6 bases and J by 5 bases, with 22 bases between them. The CDR3 nucleotides are TGCAGCGTCGGTGACGGCGGAGGGTGGTGGGAGACCCAGTACTTC. It specifies CSVGDGGGWWETQYF.

The gene calls are TRBV6-5 and TRBJ1-2; TRBD1 might be the D (6 bases). The V end was cut by 6 bases, the J end by 1 base, with 15 bases between. The germline V gene has CDR1 MNHEY and CDR2 SVGAGI. CDR3 size: 15 residues. The CDR3 DNA follows: TGTGCCAGCAGAAAGACAGGAAAATTTAACTATGGCTACACCTTC. As protein: CASRKTGKFNYGYTF.

This clone came up once. This chain joins TRBV29-1 and TRBJ1-2; D perhaps matches TRBD1 (5 bases). This CDR3 has 16 amino acids. V was shortened by 2 bases and J by 1 base, with 17 bases between the two germline ends. CDR1 is SQVTM, CDR2 ANQGSEA, per germline. CDR3 coding DNA: TGCAGCGTTGAAATGCGCAGGGCTAACCTTAACTATGGCTACACCTTC. It yields the protein CSVEMRRANLNYGYTF.

The CDR3 nucleotides read TGTGCCACCCGGACAGATCTGGCCAAAAACATTCAGTACTTC. Translated: CATRTDLAKNIQYF. The V and J genes are TRBV10-3 and TRBJ2-4; maybe TRBD1 (6 bases). Germline-derived CDR1 and CDR2 are ENHRY and SYGVKD. The length of the CDR3 is 14 residues. V dropped 10 bases and J dropped 1 base, with 14 bases sitting between them.

The chain carries TRBV7-9 and TRBJ1-3, with D hard to call. The CDR3 length is 17 residues. Germline loops: CDR1 SEHNR, CDR2 FQNEAQ (reference sequence). V gave up 4 bases and J gave up 0 bases, with 16 bases separating them. The CDR3 reads CASSSRRLAYSGNTIYF. CDR3 nucleotides: TGTGCCAGCAGCTCCAGACGGTTGGCATACTCTGGAAACACCATATATTTT.

The chain employs TRBV30 and TRBJ2-3; no clear D. The CDR3 loop spans 12 amino acids. Per germline, CDR1 GTSNPN and CDR2 SVGIG (reference sequence). Between the trimmed V and J ends, which lost 0 bases and 9 bases, there was a span of 10 bases. CDR3 residues: CAWSVGLYTQYF. The CDR3 DNA reads TGTGCCTGGAGTGTAGGGCTATACACGCAGTATTTT. Full variable domain (missing parts from reference TRBV30 and TRBJ2-3): SQTIHQWPATLVQPVGSPLSLECTVEGTSNPNLYWYRQAAGRGLQLLFYSVGIGQISSEVPQNLSASRPQDRQFILSSKKLLLSDSGFYLCAWSVGLYTQYFGPGTRLTVL.

The V and J genes are TRBV25-1 and TRBJ2-7, with D possibly TRBD1 on 8 matching bases. V was trimmed by 5 bases and J by 0 bases, leaving 14 bases between them. Per the germline V gene, CDR1 is MGHDK and CDR2 is SYGVNS. The CDR3 covers 15 residues. CDR3 loop: CASSPSGTGSYEQYF. The CDR3 bases are TGTGCCAGCAGTCCAAGCGGGACAGGCTCCTACGAGCAGTACTTC.

V usage is TRBV25-1 and J usage is TRBJ2-2; the D gene is possibly TRBD2 (5 bases). Germline CDR1 MGHDK, CDR2 SYGVNS. There are 15 residues in the CDR3. Trimming removed 1 base at V and 6 bases at J, with 12 bases between. The CDR3 loop is CASSESRPGAGELFF. Written as DNA, the CDR3 is TGTGCCAGCAGTGAATCGCGACCCGGGGCCGGGGAGCTGTTTTTT.